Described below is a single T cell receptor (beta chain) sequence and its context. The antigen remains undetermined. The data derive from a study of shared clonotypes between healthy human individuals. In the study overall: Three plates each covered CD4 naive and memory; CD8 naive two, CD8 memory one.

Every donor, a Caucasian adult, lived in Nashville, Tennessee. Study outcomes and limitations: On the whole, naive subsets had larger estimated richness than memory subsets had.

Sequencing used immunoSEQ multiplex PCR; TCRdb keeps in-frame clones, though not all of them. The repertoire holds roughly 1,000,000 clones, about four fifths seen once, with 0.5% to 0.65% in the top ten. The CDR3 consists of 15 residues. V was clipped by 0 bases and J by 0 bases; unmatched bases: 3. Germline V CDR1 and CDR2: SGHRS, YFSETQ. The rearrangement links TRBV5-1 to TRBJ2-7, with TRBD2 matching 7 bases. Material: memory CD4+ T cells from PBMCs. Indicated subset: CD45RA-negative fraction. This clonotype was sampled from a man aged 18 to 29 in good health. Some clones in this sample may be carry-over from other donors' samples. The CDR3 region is CASSLERGISYEQYF. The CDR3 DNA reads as TGCGCCAGCAGCTTGGAGCGGGGCATCTCCTACGAGCAGTACTTC.